One sample yielded the 9 T cell receptor beta chains listed below, sequenced in a study of OX40 agonist ivuxolimab in advanced cancers. This table comes from immunoSEQ multiplex PCR, and its TCRdb copy is limited to in-frame clones, with some not included. The sample has some 60,000 clones; over 80% are singletons. The sequences come from CD4+ or CD8+ T cells sorted from blood, collected in a trial of the OX40 agonist ivuxolimab. These receptors were collected from an adult with an advanced solid tumor such as melanoma, head and neck, liver or kidney cancer.

The gene calls are TRBV18 and TRBJ2-5, with D perhaps TRBD2 (5 bases). The CDR3 is 18 amino acids. Trimming took off 3 bases at V and 3 bases at J, with 23 bases between the two ends. Germline assignment: CDR1 KGHSH and CDR2 LQKENI. The CDR3 DNA reads as TGTGCCAGCTCACCCTGGGAGCCTTCCCTGAGATCTAAAGAGACCCAGTACTTC. It is translated as CASSPWEPSLRSKETQYF. The full variable domain, its missing parts supplied by reference TRBV18 and TRBJ2-5, is NAGVMQNPRHLVRRRGQEARLRCSPMKGHSHVYWYRQLPEEGLKFMVYLQKENIIDESGMPKERFSAEFPKEGPSILRIQQVVRGDSAAYFCASSPWEPSLRSKETQYFGPGTRLLVL.

The chain joins TRBV2 to TRBJ2-7; the D gene could be TRBD1 or TRBD2 (7 bases each). The germline V gene encodes CDR1 SNHLY and CDR2 FYNNEI. Trimming removed 10 bases at V and 0 bases at J, with 19 bases between. The CDR3 contains 15 residues. The CDR3 DNA sequence: TGTGCCAACGGTAGGGGGGGGACAGCCTCCTACGAGCAGTACTTC. This encodes CANGRGGTASYEQYF.

The chain has TRBV10-3 and TRBJ1-3; D remains unclear. V was shortened by 7 bases and J by 4 bases, with 14 bases between the two germline ends. Germline V lookup: CDR1 ENHRY, CDR2 SYGVKD. This CDR3 comprises 14 residues. The CDR3 nucleotides are TGTGCCATCACCCCGGATCATGCCGGAAACACCATATATTTT. It is translated as CAITPDHAGNTIYF.

This clone was seen only once. The chain links TRBV28 to TRBJ2-1; the D is unclear. The V gene lost 3 bases and the J gene lost 0 bases, with 9 bases spanning the gap. The CDR3 extends over 15 amino acids. The germline V gene encodes CDR1 MDHEN and CDR2 SYDVKM. This CDR3 reads CASSFGVSSYNEQFF. DNA for the CDR3: TGTGCCAGCAGTTTTGGAGTGAGCTCCTACAATGAGCAGTTCTTC.

The chain couples TRBV5-6 to TRBJ1-4; D remains ambiguous. Trimming took off 4 bases at V and 0 bases at J, with 19 bases between the two ends. This CDR3 region has 18 residues. The germline V gene encodes CDR1 SGHDT and CDR2 YYEEEE. The CDR3, as DNA: TGTGCCAGCAGCCTCAAAAAGGGAGGGCCTGCAACTAATGAAAAACTGTTTTTT. Protein: CASSLKKGGPATNEKLFF.

The chain carries TRBV4-3 and TRBJ2-1; 8 bases map to TRBD1. Trimming removed 4 bases from V and 2 bases from J; junction bases left unmatched: 13. The germline V gene has CDR1 LGHNA and CDR2 YSLEER. This CDR3 has 18 residues. This CDR3 reads CASSRGTGPQGAYNEQFF. The CDR3 coding sequence is TGCGCCAGCAGCCGGGGGACAGGACCTCAGGGCGCCTACAATGAGCAGTTCTTC.

This chain joins TRBV5-4 and TRBJ2-3; 10 bases agree with TRBD1. CDR1 is SGHNT, CDR2 YYREEE, per germline (reference sequence). Losses at the gene ends were 3 bases for V and 6 bases for J; bases not matched to a gene: 10. The CDR3 extends over 16 amino acids. CDR3 in DNA: TGTGCCAGCAGCTCGGACAGGGGGGAGTCGTGGGATACGCAGTATTTT. It specifies CASSSDRGESWDTQYF. The variable domain in full, with the rest retrieved from reference TRBV5-4 and TRBJ2-3, is ETGVTQSPTHLIKTRGQQVTLRCSSQSGHNTVSWYQQALGQGPQFIFQYYREEENGRGNFPPRFSGLQFPNYSSELNVNALELDDSALYLCASSSDRGESWDTQYFGPGTRLTVL.

This sequence joins TRBV6-5 and TRBJ2-3; 11 bases line up with TRBD2. The CDR3 is 16 amino acids. Trimming took 4 bases from V and 5 from J; bases not matched to a gene: 8. Per germline, CDR1 MNHEY and CDR2 SVGAGI. The DNA for the CDR3 is TGTGCCAGCAGTTTTTTAGCGGGAGGGCTTGGAGATACGCAGTATTTT. This sequence encodes CASSFLAGGLGDTQYF.

This rearrangement joins TRBV6-1 to TRBJ2-7, with D perhaps matching TRBD1 (6 bases). Germline V lookup: CDR1 MNHNS, CDR2 SASEGT. V lost 6 bases, J lost 6 bases, and 18 bases lay in between. The CDR3 is 14 residues long. The DNA for the CDR3 is TGTGCCAGCAGCCATAAGGGGGAGAGGAGCGAGCAGTACTTC. Translation gives CASSHKGERSEQYF.